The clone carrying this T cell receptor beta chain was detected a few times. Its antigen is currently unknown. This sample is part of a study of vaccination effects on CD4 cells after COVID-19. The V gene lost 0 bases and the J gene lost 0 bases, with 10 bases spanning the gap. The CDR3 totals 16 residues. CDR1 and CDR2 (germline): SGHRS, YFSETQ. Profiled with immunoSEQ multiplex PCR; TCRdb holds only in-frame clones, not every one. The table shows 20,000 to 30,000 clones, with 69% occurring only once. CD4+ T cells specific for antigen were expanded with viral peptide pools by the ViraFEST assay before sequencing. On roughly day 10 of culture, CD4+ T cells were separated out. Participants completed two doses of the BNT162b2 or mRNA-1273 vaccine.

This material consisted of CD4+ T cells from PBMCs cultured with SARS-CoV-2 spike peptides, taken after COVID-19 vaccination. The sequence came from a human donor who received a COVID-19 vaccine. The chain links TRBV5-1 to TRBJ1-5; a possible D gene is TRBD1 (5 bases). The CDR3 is CASSLGVGGSNQPQHF. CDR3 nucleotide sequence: TGCGCCAGCAGCTTGGGGGTGGGGGGTAGCAATCAGCCCCAGCATTTT.